The 20 T cell receptor beta chains below were found in one sample sequenced in a study of Ad26.COV2.S vaccination and SARS-CoV-2 variants. This table comes from immunoSEQ multiplex PCR, and its TCRdb copy is limited to in-frame clones, with some not included. The sample consists of about 410,000 clones, approximately 90% of them appearing once. This sample's treatment: 15 to 20 received Ad26.COV2.S at low or high dose, single or two shots; about 5 received placebo; per-sample allocation not given. Sampling occurred on day 63 after the first vaccine or placebo injection. The sample in question was peripheral blood, obtained in a trial of Ad26.COV2.S vaccine versus placebo. The receptor set was obtained from a person aged 18-60 years who received the Ad26.COV2.S COVID-19 vaccine or a placebo.

This clone was recorded once. The chain carries TRBV6-1 and TRBJ2-7, with 9 bases that match TRBD1. Germline V gene lookup returns CDR1 MNHNS and CDR2 SASEGT. CDR3 length: 16 residues. Losses at the gene ends were 6 bases for V and 1 base for J; bases not matched to a gene: 10. CDR3 amino acids: CASRELGTGYSYEQYF. CDR3 in DNA: TGTGCCAGCAGGGAACTAGGGACAGGGTATTCCTACGAGCAGTACTTC.

The V call is TRBV13, the J call TRBJ2-2; 11 bases line up with TRBD2. The CDR3 loop spans 16 amino acids. J was trimmed by 1 base and V by 6 bases; bases with no gene match: 4. Germline lookup yields CDR1 PRHDT and CDR2 FYEKMQ (reference sequence). Here the CDR3 reads CASRRLAGLNTGELFF. The CDR3 coding sequence is TGTGCCAGCAGACGACTAGCGGGGTTGAACACCGGGGAGCTGTTTTTT. The entire variable domain, with the rest obtained from reference TRBV13 and TRBJ2-2, is as follows: AAGVIQSPRHLIKEKRETATLKCYPIPRHDTVYWYQQGPGQDPQFLISFYEKMQSDKGSIPDRFSAQQFSDYHSELNMSSLELGDSALYFCASRRLAGLNTGELFFGEGSRLTVL.

J is TRBJ2-3 and V is TRBV4-1; D call uncertain. V was shortened by 4 bases and J by 2 bases, with 10 bases between the two germline ends. CDR1 and CDR2 from the germline V gene are MGHRA and YSYEKL. The CDR3 runs to 14 residues. This chain's CDR3 is CASSRKGDTDTQYF. Here the CDR3 DNA reads TGCGCCAGCAGCCGAAAAGGAGACACAGATACGCAGTATTTT.

This chain uses TRBV25-1 with TRBJ2-7; 7 bases map to TRBD2. Germline CDR1 is MGHDK and CDR2 is SYGVNS. Trimming at V came to 8 bases and at J to 4 bases, leaving 8 bases not matched to a gene. The CDR3 is made up of 13 amino acids. CDR3: CASHGGLDYEQYF. CDR3 in DNA: TGTGCCAGCCACGGAGGACTAGATTACGAGCAGTACTTC.

This chain uses TRBV7-8 with TRBJ1-1, with 7 bases aligning to TRBD1. Germline assignment: CDR1 SGHVS and CDR2 FQNEAQ. V shed 6 bases and J 0 bases; nucleotides not matched to a gene: 7. The CDR3 contains 15 residues. CDR3 bases: TGTGCCAGCAGTTTCTCACAGGGGCTGAACACTGAAGCTTTCTTT. Its translation: CASSFSQGLNTEAFF.

The gene calls are TRBV7-9 and TRBJ2-3; a possible D gene is TRBD1 (6 bases). Germline assignment: CDR1 SEHNR and CDR2 FQNEAQ (reference sequence). There are 15 residues in the CDR3. The V gene lost 0 bases and the J gene lost 1 base, with 8 bases spanning the gap. Written as DNA, the CDR3 is TGTGCCAGCAGCTTAGCGGGGGCCCGCACAGATACGCAGTATTTT. Protein product: CASSLAGARTDTQYF.

CDR3 in amino acids: CASSLVIAGGYEQYF. The CDR3 coding sequence is TGCGCCAGCAGCTTGGTAATAGCGGGGGGCTACGAGCAGTACTTC. The V gene is TRBV5-1, the J gene TRBJ2-7, with 10 bases that match TRBD2. CDR3 size: 15 residues. V was clipped by 0 bases and J by 3 bases; unmatched bases: 3. Germline CDR1 is SGHRS and CDR2 is YFSETQ.

The gene calls are TRBV29-1 and TRBJ2-5; D is ambiguous. V was cut by 7 bases and J by 6 bases, with 12 bases left in between. The CDR3 totals 11 residues. Germline V gene data show CDR1 as SQVTM and CDR2 as ANQGSEA. The CDR3 sequence: CSATPSQTQYF. The CDR3 coding sequence is TGCAGCGCAACACCAAGTCAGACCCAGTACTTC. Full variable domain (missing parts from reference TRBV29-1 and TRBJ2-5): SAVISQKPSRDICQRGTSLTIQCQVDSQVTMMFWYRQQPGQSLTLIATANQGSEATYESGFVIDKFPISRPNLTFSTLTVSNMSPEDSSIYLCSATPSQTQYFGPGTRLLVL.

The chain employs TRBV7-6 and TRBJ2-2; D uncertain. Per germline, CDR1 SGHVS and CDR2 FNYEAQ. The CDR3 length is 16 residues. Trimming removed 2 bases at V and 3 bases at J, with 13 bases between. CDR3 residues: CASSLLRSGDTGELFF. The CDR3 DNA sequence: TGTGCCAGCAGCTTACTCCGATCCGGCGACACCGGGGAGCTGTTTTTT.

This clone showed up just once. The rearrangement joins TRBV24-1 to TRBJ2-7, with D uncertain. The CDR3 contains 13 residues. Germline CDR1 KGHDR, CDR2 SFDVKD. Trimming shortened V by 5 bases and J by 6 bases, and 13 bases separated the two germline ends. Written as DNA, the CDR3 is TGTGCCACCAGTGCGTCGGGTTCAGTCGAGCAGTACTTC. This translates into CATSASGSVEQYF.

The chain is built from TRBV10-2 and TRBJ2-7; the match to TRBD1 covers 9 bases. The CDR3 length is 14 residues. V shed 7 bases and J 7 bases; nucleotides not matched to a gene: 11. Germline V gene data show CDR1 as WSHSY and CDR2 as SAAADI. This CDR3 reads CASTQGTGIEEQYF. The CDR3 DNA sequence: TGCGCCAGCACCCAAGGGACAGGGATCGAAGAGCAGTACTTC.

The chain has TRBV14 and TRBJ2-1; D remains ambiguous. Germline CDR1 and CDR2: SGHDN and FVKESK. The germline V and J ends were trimmed by 0 bases and 7 bases, with 7 bases remaining between them. The CDR3 covers 13 residues. The CDR3 DNA reads as TGTGCCAGCAGCCAAGAAGGGTGGAATGAGCAGTTCTTC. Its protein is CASSQEGWNEQFF.

This sequence joins TRBV5-5 and TRBJ1-2; a possible D gene is TRBD1 (5 bases). Germline CDR1 reads SGHKS; CDR2 reads YYEKEE (reference sequence). This CDR3 contains 13 residues. Trimming took off 0 bases at V and 2 bases at J, with 5 bases between the two ends. This CDR3 is CASSLGGNYGYTF. CDR3 coding DNA: TGTGCCAGCAGCTTGGGGGGGAACTATGGCTACACCTTC.

This chain links TRBV3-1 (or the pseudogene TRBV3-2) with TRBJ2-5, with D possibly TRBD2 on 5 matching bases. The V gene lost 0 bases and the J gene lost 6 bases, with 11 bases spanning the gap. CDR3 length: 14 residues. The germline gives CDR1 LGHDT, CDR2 YNNKEL (reference sequence). For the CDR3, the DNA is TGTGCCAGCAGCCAAGAACCAGCCGGGAAGACCCAGTACTTC. Amino acids: CASSQEPAGKTQYF.

The rearrangement uses TRBV30 and TRBJ1-2; D call uncertain. Germline-derived CDR1 and CDR2 are GTSNPN and SVGIG (reference sequence). V lost 6 bases and J lost 4, with 9 bases in between. This CDR3 has 11 amino acids. CDR3 protein: CACQETYGYTF. CDR3 DNA: TGTGCCTGCCAGGAGACCTATGGCTACACCTTC.

The V and J genes are TRBV2 and TRBJ2-2; a weak D match, TRBD2 (6 bases). CDR1 and CDR2 from the germline V gene are SNHLY and FYNNEI. Trimming pared 6 bases from V and 7 bases from J, leaving 24 bases between. The CDR3 sequence is 17 residues long. The CDR3 sequence: CASSTRRPSGPDGELFF. The CDR3 DNA reads as TGTGCCAGCAGCACCCGGAGACCGAGCGGGCCGGACGGGGAGCTGTTTTTT.

CDR3 coding DNA: TGTGCCAGTAGTAGAGGTGTGGACTATGAGCAGTTCTTC. Translated, it gives CASSRGVDYEQFF. The V call is TRBV19, the J call TRBJ2-1; the D gene is possibly TRBD2 (5 bases). V was pared by 4 bases and J by 8 bases, with 12 bases between. Germline V gene sequence: CDR1 LNHDA, CDR2 SQIVND (reference sequence). CDR3 size: 13 residues.

V and J are TRBV27 and TRBJ2-7; D is unresolved. The CDR3 contains 11 residues. From germline, CDR1 is MNHEY and CDR2 SMNVEV (reference sequence). Trimming shortened V by 2 bases and J by 5 bases, and 4 bases separated the two germline ends. The DNA for the CDR3 is TGTGCCAGCAGTTTAGGGAACGAGCAGTACTTC. Its translation: CASSLGNEQYF.

V gene TRBV5-5 combines with J gene TRBJ2-1; D uncertain. Germline assignment: CDR1 SGHKS and CDR2 YYEKEE (reference sequence). The ends were cut back, 4 bases at V and 6 bases at J, with 8 bases in the middle. This CDR3 contains 12 residues. DNA of the CDR3: TGTGCCAGCAGCCCTTTCGGCAATGAGCAGTTCTTC. Translated: CASSPFGNEQFF.

This clone occurred once. The chain links TRBV9 to TRBJ2-1; possible D gene TRBD1, 6 bases. V dropped 4 bases and J dropped 8 bases, with 13 bases sitting between them. The germline V gene encodes CDR1 SGDLS and CDR2 YYNGEE. The CDR3 consists of 13 residues. The CDR3 DNA reads as TGTGCCAGCAGCACCCTACCAGGGGATGAGCAGTTCTTC. Protein sequence: CASSTLPGDEQFF. The full variable domain, in which reference TRBV9 and TRBJ2-1 provide the parts outside the CDR3, is DSGVTQTPKHLITATGQRVTLRCSPRSGDLSVYWYQQSLDQGLQFLIQYYNGEERAKGNILERFSAQQFPDLHSELNLSSLELGDSALYFCASSTLPGDEQFFGPGTRLTVL.